Below, one T cell receptor beta chain is given with its context. What it binds is unknown. The data belong to a study of cytomegalovirus exposure and HLA in healthy donors. Overall study findings and caveats: At a 0.05 false discovery rate, a later analysis found around 15,000 TCR beta sequences to be associated with HLA alleles. There were 150 to 200 TCR beta chains listed as cytomegalovirus-associated.

In the PCR, 60 Vbeta and 13 Jbeta primers were used. Method: immunoSEQ multiplex PCR; TCRdb's copy keeps in-frame clones and lacks some. The sample holds about 140,000 clones, 80% seen once. This CDR3 spans 13 amino acids. The V end lost 2 bases, the J end lost 3 bases, and 7 bases lay between the germline ends. Looked up from germline, CDR1 is SEHNR and CDR2 is FQNEAQ (reference sequence). Sequencing was done on a sample of PBMCs. This TCR derives from a man aged 25-45 years in good health and CMV-seronegative. The genes are TRBV7-9 and TRBJ1-1; D remains unclear. CDR3 DNA sequence: TGTGCCAGCAGCTTACCCTTCCACACTGAAGCTTTCTTT. Translation: CASSLPFHTEAFF. The entire variable domain, with the rest obtained from reference TRBV7-9 and TRBJ1-1, is as follows: DTGVSQNPRHKITKRGQNVTFRCDPISEHNRLYWYRQTLGQGPEFLTYFQNEAQLEKSRLLSDRFSAERPKGSFSTLEIQRTEQGDSAMYLCASSLPFHTEAFFGQGTRLTVV.